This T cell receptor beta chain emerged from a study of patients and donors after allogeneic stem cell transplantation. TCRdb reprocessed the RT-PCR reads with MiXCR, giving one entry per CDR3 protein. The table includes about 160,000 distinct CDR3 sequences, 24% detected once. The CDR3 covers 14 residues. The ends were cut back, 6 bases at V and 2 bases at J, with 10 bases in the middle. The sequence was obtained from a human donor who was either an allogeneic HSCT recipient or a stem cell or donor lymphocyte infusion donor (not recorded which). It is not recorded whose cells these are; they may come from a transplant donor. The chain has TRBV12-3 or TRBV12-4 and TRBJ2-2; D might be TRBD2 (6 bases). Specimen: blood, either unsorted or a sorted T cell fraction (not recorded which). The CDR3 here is CASSRGKNTGELFF. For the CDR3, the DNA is TGTGCCAGCAGCCGCGGGAAAAACACCGGGGAGCTGTTTTTT.